One T cell receptor (beta chain) is described in this entry. No antigen is known for it. The sampled adjacent lung lay at least 2 cm from the tumor margin and showed no atypia. Clones were sequenced by immunoSEQ multiplex PCR, and TCRdb holds only the in-frame ones, with some missing. The data show under 1,000 clones, approximately 21% seen once. The data originate from a study of T cells in localized non-small cell lung cancer. Findings of the study overall: Uninvolved nearby lung showed the greatest T cell clonality, exceeding that found in tumor. A median of about 58 of the top 100 tumor clones appeared in adjacent lung, which was paired and uninvolved. Without multi-region sequencing, intratumor heterogeneity could not be excluded.

CDR1 MDHEN and CDR2 SYDVKM come from the germline V gene. Trimming removed 6 bases from V and 2 bases from J; junction bases left unmatched: 3. The CDR3 is 15 residues long. The receptor's source is a man aged 35 to 70 with stage III lung adenocarcinoma. The source material was normal lung tissue next to the tumor, sampled before any cancer treatment. J is TRBJ2-7 and V is TRBV28, with 14 bases lining up with TRBD2. The CDR3, as DNA: TGTGCCAGCAGGACGACTAGCGGGAGGGCCTACGAGCAGTACTTC. It translates to CASRTTSGRAYEQYF.